This T cell receptor beta chain was sequenced during a study of blood T cell repertoires in COVID-19. Study-wide background: Acute-phase and convalescent COVID-19 samples originated in the United States, Italy and Spain. PBMCs, B-cell-depleted T cells, or T cells were the source of the cDNA or gDNA that made up the material.

The V end lost 2 bases, the J end lost 6 bases, and 11 bases lay between the germline ends. CDR1 is SGHVS, CDR2 FNYEAQ, per germline. This CDR3 has 13 amino acids. Per the original data handling: The authors estimated nucleated cell counts from reference gene primer amplification. Using immunoSEQ multiplex PCR, the repertoire was profiled, and TCRdb retains in-frame clones only, with some absent. The V and J calls and the clone size are those of that table, but D and trimming were determined from the DNA. The profile shows about 180,000 clones, about 90% of them singletons. V and J are TRBV7-6 and TRBJ2-7; possibly TRBD2 for D (7 bases). The sequencing input was peripheral blood. This sequence was found in a man aged 35-49 years with active or convalescent COVID-19. CDR3 sequence: CASSLLGGPEQYF. The CDR3 DNA reads as TGTGCCAGCAGCTTATTGGGGGGGCCCGAGCAGTACTTC.